The TCR beta chain described here comes from a study of shared clonotypes between healthy human individuals. Broader study findings: All-four-donor shared clonotypes had higher generation probabilities than non-shared clonotypes did.

Method: immunoSEQ multiplex PCR; TCRdb's copy keeps in-frame clones and lacks some. This table has about 1 million clones, around four fifths appearing once. Worth noting for this clone: Its cognate antigen is unknown. Other DNA sequences in the same sample also yield this CDR3.

This CDR3 has 14 residues. V shed 7 bases and J 2 bases; nucleotides not matched to a gene: 9. Germline-derived CDR1 and CDR2 are SQVTM and ANQGSEA. Healthy HIV-negative adults without recent acute infections or vaccinations served as donors. Every donor was a Caucasian adult from Nashville, Tennessee. Researchers partitioned CD4+ cells into CD45RA+ naive and CD45RA-negative memory subsets. This chain connects TRBV29-1 to TRBJ2-7; 9 bases line up with TRBD1. The source is a young man in good health. Sequences were obtained from memory CD4+ T cells sorted from blood. Indicated subset: CD45RA-negative fraction. The CDR3 DNA sequence: TGCAGCGCCGAAGGACAGGGGAAGCCCTACGAGCAGTACTTC. The encoded protein is CSAEGQGKPYEQYF.